This TCR beta chain was documented in a study of blood T cell repertoires in COVID-19. Per the germline V gene, CDR1 is MGHDK and CDR2 is SYGVNS. V shed 2 bases, J shed 5 bases, and the junction held 9 bases outside the gene matches. The CDR3 is 16 residues long. This table comes from immunoSEQ multiplex PCR, and its TCRdb copy is limited to in-frame clones, with some not included. The data show some 180,000 clones, around 90% seen once. The rearrangement uses TRBV25-1 and TRBJ2-3; 8 bases match TRBD2. The sequenced sample consisted of peripheral blood. The sequence was collected from a man aged 55 to 70 with active or convalescent COVID-19. The CDR3 DNA is TGTGCCAGCAGTGAAGGTACGGGGGGGCGGAGAGATACGCAGTATTTT. This encodes CASSEGTGGRRDTQYF.